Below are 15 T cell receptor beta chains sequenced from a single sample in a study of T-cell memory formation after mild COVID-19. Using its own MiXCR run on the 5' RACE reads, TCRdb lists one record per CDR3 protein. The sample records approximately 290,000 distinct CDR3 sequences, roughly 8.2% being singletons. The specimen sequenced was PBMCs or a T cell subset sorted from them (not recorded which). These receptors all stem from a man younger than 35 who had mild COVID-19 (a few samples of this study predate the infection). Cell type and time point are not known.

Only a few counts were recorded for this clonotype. In nucleotides, the CDR3 is TGCGCCAGCAGCTTGGCCGGGGACTACGAGACCCAGTACTTC. It encodes CASSLAGDYETQYF. V and J are TRBV5-1 and TRBJ2-5; 7 positions agree with TRBD2. The CDR3 covers 14 residues. CDR1 is SGHRS, CDR2 YFSETQ, per germline. The V gene end was trimmed by 0 bases and the J gene end by 5 bases; junction bases not matched to a gene: 4.

The DNA for the CDR3 is TGTGCCACCCTCTGGGCAGCTTCTAACTATGGCTACACCTTC. This gives the protein CATLWAASNYGYTF. The rearrangement uses TRBV28 and TRBJ1-2; D gene unclear. Trimming took 10 bases from V and 0 from J, leaving 15 bases between them. Germline V gives CDR1 MDHEN, CDR2 SYDVKM. This CDR3 is 14 amino acids long.

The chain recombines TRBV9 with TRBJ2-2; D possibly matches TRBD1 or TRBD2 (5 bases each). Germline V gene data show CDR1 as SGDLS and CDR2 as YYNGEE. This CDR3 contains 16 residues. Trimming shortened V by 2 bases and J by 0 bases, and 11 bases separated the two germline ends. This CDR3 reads CASSVRDRTNTGELFF. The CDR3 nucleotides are TGTGCCAGCAGCGTGAGGGACCGTACGAACACCGGGGAGCTGTTTTTT.

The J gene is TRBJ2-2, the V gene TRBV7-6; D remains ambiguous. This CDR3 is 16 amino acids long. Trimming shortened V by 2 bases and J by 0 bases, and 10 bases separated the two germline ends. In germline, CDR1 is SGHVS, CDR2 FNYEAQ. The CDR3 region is CASSLLDQANTGELFF. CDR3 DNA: TGTGCCAGCAGCTTATTGGATCAAGCGAACACCGGGGAGCTGTTTTTT.

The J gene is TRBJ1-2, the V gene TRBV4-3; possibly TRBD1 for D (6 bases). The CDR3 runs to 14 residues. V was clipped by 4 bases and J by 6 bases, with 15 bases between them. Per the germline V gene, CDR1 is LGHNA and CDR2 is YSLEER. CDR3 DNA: TGCGCCAGCAGCCCGAGTTGGGGGGCAAATGGCTACACCTTC. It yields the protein CASSPSWGANGYTF.

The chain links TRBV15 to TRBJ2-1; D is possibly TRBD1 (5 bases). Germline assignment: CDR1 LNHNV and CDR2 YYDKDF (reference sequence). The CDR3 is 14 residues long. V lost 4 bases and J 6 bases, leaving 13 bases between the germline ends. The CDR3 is CATSTGSQGNEQFF. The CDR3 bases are TGTGCCACCAGCACAGGGTCCCAGGGCAATGAGCAGTTCTTC.

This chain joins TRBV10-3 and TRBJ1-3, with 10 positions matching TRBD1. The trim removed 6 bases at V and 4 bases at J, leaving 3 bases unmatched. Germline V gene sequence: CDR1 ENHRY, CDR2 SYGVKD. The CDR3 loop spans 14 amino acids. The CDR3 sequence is CAIRGTGEGNTIYF. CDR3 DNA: TGTGCCATCAGGGGGACAGGGGAAGGAAACACCATATATTTT.

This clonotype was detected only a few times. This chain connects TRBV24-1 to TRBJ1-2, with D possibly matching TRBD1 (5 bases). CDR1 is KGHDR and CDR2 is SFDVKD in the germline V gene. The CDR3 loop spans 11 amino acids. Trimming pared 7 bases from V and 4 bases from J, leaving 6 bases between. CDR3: CATRDTYGYTF. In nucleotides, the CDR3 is TGTGCCACCAGGGACACCTATGGCTACACCTTC.

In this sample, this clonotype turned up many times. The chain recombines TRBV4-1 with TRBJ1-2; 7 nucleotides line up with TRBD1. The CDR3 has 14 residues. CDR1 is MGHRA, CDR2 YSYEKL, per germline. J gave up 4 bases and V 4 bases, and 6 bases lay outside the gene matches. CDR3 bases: TGCGCCAGCAGCCCTCCGGGACAGTTCTATGGCTACACCTTC. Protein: CASSPPGQFYGYTF.

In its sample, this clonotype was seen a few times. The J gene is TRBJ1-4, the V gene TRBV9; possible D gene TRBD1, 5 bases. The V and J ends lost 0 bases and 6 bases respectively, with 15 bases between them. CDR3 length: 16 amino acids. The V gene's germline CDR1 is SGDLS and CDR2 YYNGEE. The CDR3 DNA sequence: TGTGCCAGCAGCGTAGAGGGACTCCAAGGGGATGAAAAACTGTTTTTT. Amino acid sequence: CASSVEGLQGDEKLFF.

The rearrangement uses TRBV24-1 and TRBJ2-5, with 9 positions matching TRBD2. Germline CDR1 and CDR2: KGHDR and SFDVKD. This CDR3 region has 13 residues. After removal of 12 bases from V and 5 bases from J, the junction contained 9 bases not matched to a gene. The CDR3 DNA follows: TGTGCCGCCGGGACTAGCCCCTCGGAGACCCAGTACTTC. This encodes CAAGTSPSETQYF.

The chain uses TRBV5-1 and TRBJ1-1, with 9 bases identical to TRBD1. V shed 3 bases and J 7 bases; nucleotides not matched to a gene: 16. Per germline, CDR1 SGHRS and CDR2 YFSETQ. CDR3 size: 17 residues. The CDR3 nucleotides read TGCGCCAGCAGCTCGGTGACAGGGGGGGTACCTTATGGTGAAGCTTTCTTT. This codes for CASSSVTGGVPYGEAFF.

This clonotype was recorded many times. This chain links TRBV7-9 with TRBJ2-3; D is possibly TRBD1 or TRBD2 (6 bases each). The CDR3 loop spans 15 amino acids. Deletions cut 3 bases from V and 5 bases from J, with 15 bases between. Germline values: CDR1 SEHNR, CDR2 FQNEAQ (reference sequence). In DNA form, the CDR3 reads TGTGCCAGCAGCTTTCGAGGGGGGCCTGAAGATACGCAGTATTTT. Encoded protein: CASSFRGGPEDTQYF.

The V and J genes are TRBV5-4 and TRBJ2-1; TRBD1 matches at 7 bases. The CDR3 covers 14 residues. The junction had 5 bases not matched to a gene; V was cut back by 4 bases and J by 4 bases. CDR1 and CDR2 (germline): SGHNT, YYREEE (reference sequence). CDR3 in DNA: TGTGCCAGCAGCCAAGGACAGGAGTACAATGAGCAGTTCTTC. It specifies CASSQGQEYNEQFF.

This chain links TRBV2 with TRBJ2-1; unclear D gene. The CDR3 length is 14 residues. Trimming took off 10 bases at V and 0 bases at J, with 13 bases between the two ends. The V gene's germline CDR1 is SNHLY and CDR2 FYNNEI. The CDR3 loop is CATRPWDSYNEQFF. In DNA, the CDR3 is TGTGCCACACGACCCTGGGACTCCTACAATGAGCAGTTCTTC.